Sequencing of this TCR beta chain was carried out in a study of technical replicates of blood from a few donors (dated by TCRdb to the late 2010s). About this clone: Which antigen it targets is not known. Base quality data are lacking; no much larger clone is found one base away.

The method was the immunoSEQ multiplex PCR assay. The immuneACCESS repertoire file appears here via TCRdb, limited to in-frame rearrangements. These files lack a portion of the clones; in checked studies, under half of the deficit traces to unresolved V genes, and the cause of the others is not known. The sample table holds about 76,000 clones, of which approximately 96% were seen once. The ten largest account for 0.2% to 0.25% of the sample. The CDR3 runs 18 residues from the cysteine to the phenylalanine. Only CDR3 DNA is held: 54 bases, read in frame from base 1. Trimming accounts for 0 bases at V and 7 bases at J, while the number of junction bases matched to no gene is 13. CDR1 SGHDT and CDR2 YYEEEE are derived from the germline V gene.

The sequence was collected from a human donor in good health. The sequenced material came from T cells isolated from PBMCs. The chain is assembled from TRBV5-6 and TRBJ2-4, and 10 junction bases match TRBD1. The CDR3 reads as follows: CASSLGFGTGVFPNIQYF. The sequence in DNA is TGTGCCAGCAGCTTGGGGTTCGGGACAGGGGTCTTCCCCAACATTCAGTACTTC.